The rows below give T cell receptor beta chains drawn from one sample of a study of OX40 agonist ivuxolimab in advanced cancers. Produced via immunoSEQ multiplex PCR; TCRdb's table is partial and in-frame only. The sample holds around 30,000 clones; about 77% are singletons and the top ten take roughly 11%. This specimen consisted of CD4+ or CD8+ T cells sorted from blood, obtained in a trial of the OX40 agonist ivuxolimab. Receptors originate from an adult with an advanced solid tumor such as melanoma, head and neck, liver or kidney cancer. The CDR3 runs from the conserved cysteine through the conserved F or W. The D gene is left open where the match is weak. Not every row has a clone size; where given, it reads once, few, many or a size class.

- TRBJ2-7 - TRBV9 13 TGTGCCAGCAGCGTAGCGGCTAGCGACGAGCAGTACTTC CASSVAASDEQYF
- TRBJ2-1 TRBD2 TRBV9 15 TGTGCCAGCAGCGCGTTCGGGACTAGCTACAATGAGCAGTTCTTC CASSAFGTSYNEQFF
- TRBJ1-1 - TRBV7-9 9 TGTGCCAGCAGCTTAATGGCTTTCTTT CASSLMAFF
- TRBJ2-4 - TRBV29-1 15 TGCAGCGTTGAAGAAGAACAGTCGGCCAAAAACATTCAGTACTTC CSVEEEQSAKNIQYF
- TRBJ1-1 TRBD1 TRBV6-5 14 TGTGCCAGCACCACTCAGGGGGTGAACACTGAAGCTTTCTTT CASTTQGVNTEAFF
- TRBJ2-7 - TRBV5-5 13 TGTGCCAGCAGCTTGTACCCAGAGTACGAGCAGTACTTC CASSLYPEYEQYF
- TRBJ1-3 - TRBV7-9 17 TGTGCCAGCAGCCAAGATGGGTGGCTCCACTCTGGAAACACCATATATTTT CASSQDGWLHSGNTIYF
- TRBJ1-3 - TRBV4-1 15 TGCGCCAGCAGCCAAGGACCACAGACTGGAAACACCATATATTTT CASSQGPQTGNTIYF
- TRBJ1-1 TRBD1 TRBV7-2 18 TGTGCCAGCAGCTTAGCGTTTTGGGACAGGCCTCTGAACACTGAAGCTTTCTTT CASSLAFWDRPLNTEAFF
once TRBJ2-7 - TRBV7-3 12 TGTGCCAGCAGCTTACAGGGGAACGAGCAGTACTTC CASSLQGNEQYF
- TRBJ2-7 - TRBV14 15 TGTGCCAGCAGCCAAGAAGCAGGGCCCACCTACGAGCAGTACTTC CASSQEAGPTYEQYF
once TRBJ1-3 TRBD1 TRBV19 14 TGTGCCAGTGCCGACAGGGAATCTGGAAACACCATATATTTT CASADRESGNTIYF
once TRBJ2-1 - TRBV10-3 12 TGTGCCATCCGGACTGATTACAATGAGCAGTTCTTC CAIRTDYNEQFF
- TRBJ2-2 - TRBV19 14 TGTGCCAGTAGTATGGTCCAGGGCACCGGGGAGCTGTTTTTT CASSMVQGTGELFF
- TRBJ2-1 TRBD2 TRBV27 15 TGTGCCAGCAGTTTATCGCGGGGGGACCACAATGAGCAGTTCTTC CASSLSRGDHNEQFF
- TRBJ1-1 - TRBV5-1 12 TGCGCCAGCAGCTTCTGGGGTTCTGAAGCTTTCTTT CASSFWGSEAFF
- TRBJ2-7 - TRBV5-1 13 TGCGCCAGCAGCGGGGACCGTTCCTACGAGCAGTACTTC CASSGDRSYEQYF
- TRBJ2-1 - TRBV9 17 TGTGCCAGCAGCACATCTGGGGGGGCAGGGGCCAACAATGAGCAGTTCTTC CASSTSGGAGANNEQFF
medium-sized TRBJ2-7 TRBD2 TRBV9 12 TGTGCCAGCAGCCCGGGGGGGGGCGAGCAGTACTTC CASSPGGGEQYF
few TRBJ2-7 - TRBV29-1 12 TGCAGCGTTGGACAGTTCTCCTACGAGCAGTACTTC CSVGQFSYEQYF
- TRBJ1-5 TRBD1 TRBV19 16 TGTGCCAGTACCCTCGGGACAGGGTGGAACAATCAGCCCCAGCATTTT CASTLGTGWNNQPQHF
- TRBJ1-2 - TRBV11-1 16 TGTGCCAGCAGCTTAGACAACAGCGAGCTTTCTTATGGCTACACCTTC CASSLDNSELSYGYTF
- TRBJ1-2 - TRBV13 14 TGTGCCAGCAGCCCAACTGGGGGTAACTATGGCTACACCTTC CASSPTGGNYGYTF
- TRBJ2-3 - TRBV5-4 13 TGTGCCAGCAGCTCTAGTAGCACAGATACGCAGTATTTT CASSSSSTDTQYF
- TRBJ2-1 - TRBV6-6 14 TGTGCCAGCCAAACCTCAGGGAACTACAATGAGCAGTTCTTC CASQTSGNYNEQFF
- TRBJ2-2 - TRBV7-2 15 TGTGCCAGCAGCTATAGGGTAGCGAACACCGGGGAGCTGTTTTTT CASSYRVANTGELFF
- TRBJ1-1 - TRBV19 16 TGTGCCAGTAGCACTGGATTCCAGGGGCTAGCGACTGAAGCTTTCTTT CASSTGFQGLATEAFF
- TRBJ2-7 - TRBV29-1 16 TGCAGCGTTGAAGATCTCGGGGGCCTTACCTCCTACGAGCAGTACTTC CSVEDLGGLTSYEQYF
few TRBJ1-4 TRBD1 TRBV7-9 15 TGTGCCAGCAGCTGGCGCCGGACAGGGAGTGAAAAACTGTTTTTT CASSWRRTGSEKLFF
- TRBJ2-7 TRBD1 TRBV19 14 TGTGCCAGTAGTATGGGACAGGGGGTACACGAGCAGTACTTC CASSMGQGVHEQYF
- TRBJ2-3 TRBD2 TRBV6-6 14 TGTGCCAGCAGTTGGGCTAGCGGATTAGATACGCAGTATTTT CASSWASGLDTQYF
- TRBJ2-5 - TRBV11-2 12 TGTGCCAGCAGCCAGGAACAAGAGACCCAGTACTTC CASSQEQETQYF
- TRBJ2-1 - TRBV7-3 17 TGTGCCAGCAGCTTGAGGGTCGACGGACCTCTATACAATGAGCAGTTCTTC CASSLRVDGPLYNEQFF
few TRBJ1-1 - TRBV4-2 13 TGTGCCAGCAGCCAAAGATTGAACACTGAAGCTTTCTTT CASSQRLNTEAFF
few TRBJ2-2 - TRBV9 14 TGTGCCAGCAGCGCCGAGGGGGACACCGGGGAGCTGTTTTTT CASSAEGDTGELFF
- TRBJ2-7 - TRBV4-3 14 TGCGCCAGCAGCCAAGCAGGGGGGACCTACGAGCAGTACTTC CASSQAGGTYEQYF
- TRBJ1-2 TRBD1 TRBV15 15 TGTGCCACCAGCAGATCGGGACAGGGGGCCTTTGGCTACACCTTC CATSRSGQGAFGYTF
once TRBJ2-7 - TRBV27 12 TGTGCCATGCCGGGGGCGCGCTGCGAGCAGTACTTC CAMPGARCEQYF
- TRBJ1-1 TRBD1 TRBV5-4 13 TGTGCCAGCAGCCTTTGGACAGGGGGAGAAGCTTTCTTT CASSLWTGGEAFF
- TRBJ2-7 - TRBV4-2 12 TGTGCCAGCAGCCAAGAGGGGGCGGGGCAGTACTTC CASSQEGAGQYF
- TRBJ2-7 TRBD1 TRBV11-1 16 TGTGCCAGCAGCCCGGCGACAGGGGAAAGCTCCTACGAGCAGTACTTC CASSPATGESSYEQYF
- TRBJ1-2 - TRBV6-5 13 TGTGCCAGCAGTTACTCAGGGGTGGAGGGCTACACCTTC CASSYSGVEGYTF
- TRBJ1-1 - TRBV7-6 13 TGTGCCAGCAGCTCCGGACTGAACACTGAAGCTTTCTTT CASSSGLNTEAFF
- TRBJ2-7 TRBD1 TRBV5-8 14 TGTGCCAGCAGCGGACAGGGAAGCTCCTACGAGCAGTACTTC CASSGQGSSYEQYF
- TRBJ2-5 TRBD1 TRBV7-9 15 TGTGCCAGCTCCTTATCCGGGACAGTAGAAGAGACCCAGTACTTC CASSLSGTVEETQYF
- TRBJ2-2 - TRBV6-5 12 TGTGCCAGCAGTGATAGCACCGGGGAGCTGTTTTTT CASSDSTGELFF
- TRBJ1-4 - TRBV6-5 14 TGTGCCAGCAGTTACACAGGTGCTAATGAAAAACTGTTTTTT CASSYTGANEKLFF
- TRBJ1-1 - TRBV27 13 TGTGCCAGCAGTTTAGGCACTAACACTGAAGCTTTCTTT CASSLGTNTEAFF
- TRBJ2-2 - TRBV27 13 TGTGCCAGCAGTCCCCAGAACACCGGGGAGCTGTTTTTT CASSPQNTGELFF
once TRBJ2-1 TRBD2 TRBV7-7 12 TGTGCCAGCAGCCCGGGAGGAAATGAGCAGTTCTTC CASSPGGNEQFF
- TRBJ1-1 - TRBV13 12 TGTGCCAGCAGCTACAACATAGATGAAGCTTTCTTT CASSYNIDEAFF
- TRBJ2-7 TRBD1 TRBV27 16 TGTGCCAGCAGTTACCTCTCACCGGGACAGGGTTACGAGCAGTATTTC CASSYLSPGQGYEQYF
- TRBJ2-5 TRBD2 TRBV11-2 15 TGTGCCAGCAGCTTAGACTCGGGGGGGAGGGAGACCCAGTACTTC CASSLDSGGRETQYF
- TRBJ2-1 - TRBV14 15 TGTGCCAGCAGCGAATTGGGGAGAACATACAATGAGCAGTTCTTC CASSELGRTYNEQFF
- TRBJ2-3 - TRBV4-1 13 TGCGCCAGCAGGTTCGAGGGAGCAGATACGCAGTATTTT CASRFEGADTQYF
- TRBJ2-1 - TRBV6-5 12 TGTGCCAGCAGTTTTTTAGGGGATGAGCAGTTCTTC CASSFLGDEQFF
- TRBJ2-1 TRBD1 TRBV7-3 16 TGTGCCAGCAGCTGGGGACAGGGGATTTTTTACAATGAGCAGTTCTTC CASSWGQGIFYNEQFF